The 7 T cell receptor beta chains given below trace back to one sample, sequenced in a study of cytomegalovirus exposure and HLA in healthy donors. Both 60 Vbeta primers and 13 Jbeta primers went into the PCR. TCRdb keeps only in-frame clones here, not all; method: immunoSEQ multiplex PCR. This sample's clone table lists fewer than 100,000 clones. Sequencing was done on a sample of PBMCs. Source of these receptors: a young man in good health and CMV-seropositive.

This chain connects TRBV11-3 to TRBJ2-2; D is uncertain. The germline V gene has CDR1 SGHNT and CDR2 YENEEA. Trimming removed 5 bases at V and 0 bases at J, with 13 bases between. The CDR3 is made up of 16 amino acids. Written as DNA, the CDR3 is TGTGCCAGCAGCCCTTTTGGCCAATCGAACACCGGGGAGCTGTTTTTT. It encodes CASSPFGQSNTGELFF.

This chain joins TRBV28 and TRBJ2-2; 11 nucleotides line up with TRBD1. This CDR3 is 14 amino acids long. J gave up 4 bases and V 5 bases, and 0 bases lay outside the gene matches. Germline V lookup: CDR1 MDHEN, CDR2 SYDVKM. The CDR3 spells CASSGTGGTGELFF. CDR3 DNA: TGTGCCAGCAGTGGGACAGGGGGCACCGGGGAGCTGTTTTTT.

The chain recombines TRBV19 with TRBJ2-7; 7 bases are shared with TRBD1. Losses at the gene ends were 4 bases for V and 2 bases for J; bases not matched to a gene: 8. Germline CDR1 reads LNHDA; CDR2 reads SQIVND (reference sequence). This CDR3 has 15 amino acids. The CDR3 DNA reads as TGTGCCAGTAGTACTCTTTGGGACAGAGCCTACGAGCAGTACTTC. As protein: CASSTLWDRAYEQYF.

The chain has TRBV11-2 and TRBJ2-5; D gene ambiguous. The DNA end is a closer match to TRBJ2-7, so the J assignment may be wrong. The CDR3 sequence is 14 residues long. The germline V gene encodes CDR1 SGHAT and CDR2 FQNNGV. This chain's CDR3 is CASSFGGRTYEQYF. Written as DNA, the CDR3 is TGTGCCAGCAGCTTCGGCGGAAGAACCTACGAGCAGTACTTC.

CDR3 sequence (DNA): TGTGCCAGCAGCACCGGGGGGGGTAAACTGTTTTTT. Its translation: CASSTGGGKLFF. This chain uses TRBV28 with TRBJ1-4; D might be TRBD1 (5 bases). V lost 6 bases and J 11 bases, leaving 13 bases between the germline ends. CDR1 is MDHEN, CDR2 SYDVKM, per germline. The CDR3 has 12 residues.

The chain employs TRBV5-1 and TRBJ2-3, with 8 bases matching TRBD2. CDR3 length: 14 residues. Germline trimming cut 5 bases from V and 3 bases from J; bases unmatched to any gene: 5. CDR1 SGHRS and CDR2 YFSETQ come from the germline V gene. Here the CDR3 reads CASRDSGKTDTQYF. The CDR3 DNA sequence: TGCGCCAGCAGGGATAGCGGGAAGACAGATACGCAGTATTTT. The variable domain in full, with the rest retrieved from reference TRBV5-1 and TRBJ2-3, is KAGVTQTPRYLIKTRGQQVTLSCSPISGHRSVSWYQQTPGQGLQFLFEYFSETQRNKGNFPGRFSGRQFSNSRSEMNVSTLELGDSALYLCASRDSGKTDTQYFGPGTRLTVL.

CDR3 in amino acids: CASSRTKDDYTDTQYF. The CDR3 DNA reads TGCGCCAGCAGCAGGACCAAGGACGACTACACAGATACGCAGTATTTT. The rearrangement uses TRBV5-1 and TRBJ2-3, with a tentative D call TRBD2 (5 bases). There are 16 residues in the CDR3. Trimming took 4 bases from V and 2 from J, leaving 17 bases between them. The germline CDR1 and CDR2 sequences are SGHRS and YFSETQ.